This entry lists 30 T cell receptor beta chains sequenced from one sample in a study of vaccination and CD4 T cells after COVID-19. These TCRs' antigens remain unknown. Treatment: roughly 10-day PBMC culture with coronavirus spike peptide pools or control peptides (ViraFEST assay). Scientists ran DNA taken from cultured CD4+ T cells through the Oncomine TCR Beta short-read assay for sequencing. From the PCR reads, TCRdb called clonotypes with MiXCR, one entry per CDR3 protein. In the table there are around 15,000 distinct CDR3 sequences, about half of which are singletons. The sample was CD4+ T cells from blood, cultured in vitro, taken before SARS-CoV-2 vaccination. All receptors derive from a human donor who had recovered from COVID-19.

This clonotype was seen a handful of times. The genes are TRBV6-1 and TRBJ1-6; unclear D gene. The CDR3 totals 16 residues. Germline assignment: CDR1 MNHNS and CDR2 SASEGT. Trimming cost V 7 bases and J 0 bases, with 13 bases left between them. This CDR3 is CASIHRRSSYNSPLHF. In DNA form, the CDR3 reads TGTGCCAGCATCCACAGACGAAGCTCCTATAATTCACCCCTCCACTTT.

The rearrangement uses TRBV6-5 and TRBJ2-1; D uncertain. The V and J ends lost 2 bases and 10 bases respectively, with 12 bases between them. The CDR3 covers 13 residues. CDR1 and CDR2 (germline): MNHEY, SVGAGI. The CDR3 is CASSYGVVGEQFF. As DNA, the CDR3 is TGTGCCAGCAGTTACGGGGTGGTGGGGGAGCAGTTCTTC.

This clonotype has a single count. The J gene is TRBJ1-3, the V gene TRBV7-9; the D gene is possibly TRBD1 (5 bases). The germline V gene encodes CDR1 SEHNR and CDR2 FQNEAQ (reference sequence). V dropped 0 bases and J dropped 4 bases, with 7 bases sitting between them. The CDR3 is 14 residues long. Here the CDR3 DNA reads TGTGCCAGCAGCTTAGCAGGGGTCGGAAACACCATATATTTT. Its translation: CASSLAGVGNTIYF.

V is TRBV27 and J is TRBJ2-1; TRBD2 is a possible D gene (6 bases). This CDR3 contains 15 residues. Germline lookup yields CDR1 MNHEY and CDR2 SMNVEV (reference sequence). V was cut by 2 bases and J by 5 bases, with 13 bases left in between. Here the CDR3 DNA reads TGTGCCAGCAGTTTAATCGGGAGTGGAAACAATGAGCAGTTCTTC. This codes for CASSLIGSGNNEQFF.

This clonotype has just one count. The chain links TRBV5-4 to TRBJ2-3; 10 nucleotides line up with TRBD2. Per the germline V gene, CDR1 is SGHNT and CDR2 is YYREEE (reference sequence). The length of the CDR3 is 14 residues. V shed 4 bases, J shed 6 bases, and the junction held 5 bases outside the gene matches. The CDR3 here is CASSPGTSVDTQYF. As DNA, the CDR3 is TGTGCCAGCAGCCCAGGGACTAGCGTCGATACGCAGTATTTT. Together with reference TRBV5-4 and TRBJ2-3, the CDR3 gives the full variable domain: ETGVTQSPTHLIKTRGQQVTLRCSSQSGHNTVSWYQQALGQGPQFIFQYYREEENGRGNFPPRFSGLQFPNYSSELNVNALELDDSALYLCASSPGTSVDTQYFGPGTRLTVL.

The gene calls are TRBV19 and TRBJ1-5, with D possibly TRBD1 on 6 matching bases. The CDR3 totals 15 residues. V lost 6 bases and J lost 7, with 19 bases in between. The V gene's germline CDR1 is LNHDA and CDR2 SQIVND (reference sequence). CDR3: CASSTSQGGVQPQHF. In DNA form, the CDR3 reads TGTGCCAGTAGCACCTCACAGGGCGGGGTGCAGCCCCAGCATTTT.

This clonotype appeared a few times. The chain combines TRBV28 with TRBJ2-1; possible D gene TRBD2, 6 bases. The CDR3 has 15 residues. Germline V gene sequence: CDR1 MDHEN, CDR2 SYDVKM. V lost 2 bases and J lost 3, with 11 bases in between. In DNA, the CDR3 is TGTGCCAGCAGTTTAGCGCCTAGCGACTACAATGAGCAGTTCTTC. It is translated as CASSLAPSDYNEQFF.

This chain links TRBV7-2 with TRBJ2-7; TRBD2 aligns across 11 bases. The length of the CDR3 is 15 residues. CDR1 is SGHTA and CDR2 is FQGNSA in the germline V gene. Losses at the gene ends were 2 bases for V and 3 bases for J; bases not matched to a gene: 3. The CDR3 DNA sequence: TGTGCCAGCAGCTTAATGGGGACTAGCGGCTACGAGCAGTACTTC. It translates to CASSLMGTSGYEQYF.

This clonotype came up a few times. The chain joins TRBV20-1 to TRBJ1-6; D remains unclear. The CDR3 sequence is 13 residues long. Germline V gene lookup returns CDR1 DFQATT and CDR2 SNEGSKA (reference sequence). V dropped 3 bases and J dropped 7 bases, with 10 bases sitting between them. The CDR3 protein is CSASLRENSPLHF. The CDR3, as DNA: TGCAGTGCTAGCCTTCGGGAGAATTCACCCCTCCACTTT.

The chain employs TRBV28 and TRBJ2-5; D not resolved. The germline V gene has CDR1 MDHEN and CDR2 SYDVKM. The germline V and J ends were trimmed by 2 bases and 5 bases, with 6 bases remaining between them. The CDR3 extends over 12 amino acids. CDR3 DNA sequence: TGTGCCAGCAGTTTACGGAAGGAGACCCAGTACTTC. Protein: CASSLRKETQYF.

This clonotype was recorded a few times. The chain recombines TRBV2 with TRBJ2-2; D perhaps matches TRBD2 (6 bases). The CDR3 contains 12 residues. CDR1 and CDR2 from the germline V gene are SNHLY and FYNNEI. The ends were cut back, 6 bases at V and 7 bases at J, with 9 bases in the middle. This CDR3 reads CASRRLGGELFF. In DNA form, the CDR3 reads TGTGCCAGCAGGAGACTAGGCGGGGAGCTGTTTTTT.

This rearrangement joins TRBV12-3 or TRBV12-4 to TRBJ2-1; D may correspond to TRBD1 or TRBD2 (5 bases each). Trimming shortened V by 0 bases and J by 4 bases, and 10 bases separated the two germline ends. The CDR3 consists of 15 residues. CDR3 sequence: CASSLAGPQYNEQFF. The CDR3 bases are TGTGCCAGCAGTTTAGCGGGACCTCAATACAATGAGCAGTTCTTC.

This clonotype was seen a handful of times. The J gene is TRBJ1-2, the V gene TRBV2, with D uncertain. This CDR3 has 12 amino acids. Trimming left V 1 base short and J 4 bases short, with 4 bases between. The germline V gene has CDR1 SNHLY and CDR2 FYNNEI. The CDR3 coding sequence is TGTGCCAGCAGTGAAGGAGGCTATGGCTACACCTTC. Translated, it gives CASSEGGYGYTF.

The V gene is TRBV6-4, the J gene TRBJ2-6, with D possibly being TRBD1 or TRBD2 (5 bases each). The germline V gene has CDR1 MRHNA and CDR2 SNTAGT. The ends were cut back, 0 bases at V and 2 bases at J, with 5 bases in the middle. The CDR3 covers 15 residues. The CDR3 region is CASSDSGAGANVLTF. The DNA for the CDR3 is TGTGCCAGCAGTGACTCGGGGGCTGGGGCCAACGTCCTGACTTTC.

The chain carries TRBV27 and TRBJ2-7, with 7 bases aligning to TRBD1. CDR3 length equals 14 residues. Per germline, CDR1 MNHEY and CDR2 SMNVEV (reference sequence). After removal of 0 bases from V and 5 bases from J, the junction contained 4 bases not matched to a gene. The CDR3 protein is CASSLSDRSHEQYF. CDR3 DNA: TGTGCCAGCAGTTTATCGGACAGGTCCCACGAGCAGTACTTC.

The chain recombines TRBV5-1 with TRBJ1-2; 7 bases line up with TRBD1. The V gene end was trimmed by 4 bases and the J gene end by 1 base; junction bases not matched to a gene: 7. In germline, CDR1 is SGHRS, CDR2 YFSETQ. The CDR3 length is 15 residues. The CDR3 region has the DNA TGCGCCAGCAGCATGACAGGGAAAGATAACTATGGCTACACCTTC. The encoded protein is CASSMTGKDNYGYTF.

This clonotype was picked up a small number of times. A read error may produce the germline difference seen at one junction end. This rearrangement joins TRBV20-1 to TRBJ1-2; D ambiguous. The length of the CDR3 is 11 residues. Germline V lookup: CDR1 DFQATT, CDR2 SNEGSKA (reference sequence). CDR3: CLGSRDYGYTF. The CDR3 DNA sequence: TGTCTTGGGTCCCGCGACTATGGCTACACCTTC.

V is TRBV19 and J is TRBJ2-7, with D unclear. From germline, CDR1 is LNHDA and CDR2 SQIVND (reference sequence). The length of the CDR3 is 15 residues. The germline V and J ends were trimmed by 8 bases and 0 bases, with 17 bases remaining between them. The CDR3 is CASADPGASSYEQYF. The CDR3 nucleotides read TGTGCCAGTGCGGACCCGGGTGCGAGCTCCTACGAGCAGTACTTC.

This clonotype came up a few times. The V and J genes are TRBV7-3 and TRBJ2-7; D gene uncertain. Germline assignment: CDR1 SGHTA and CDR2 FQGTGA. The CDR3 extends over 14 amino acids. The V end lost 5 bases, the J end lost 6 bases, and 17 bases lay between the germline ends. CDR3 nucleotides: TGTGCCAGCAGCCCCGCTCCTACTTTGGGCGAGCAGTACTTC. Encoded protein: CASSPAPTLGEQYF.

The V gene is TRBV18, the J gene TRBJ2-1; TRBD2 agrees at 9 bases. The germline CDR1 and CDR2 sequences are KGHSH and LQKENI. The CDR3 is made up of 14 amino acids. V shed 3 bases, J shed 3 bases, and the junction held 0 bases outside the gene matches. The chain's CDR3 is CASSPSGSYNEQFF. CDR3 in DNA: TGTGCCAGCTCACCTAGCGGGAGCTACAATGAGCAGTTCTTC.

The rearrangement uses TRBV6-2 or TRBV6-3 and TRBJ1-5, with D maybe TRBD1 (5 bases). The CDR3 runs to 14 residues. V lost 6 bases, J lost 1 base, and 10 bases lay in between. CDR1 is MNHEY, CDR2 SVGEGT, per germline. CDR3 residues: CASRMGGSNQPQHF. The CDR3 DNA sequence: TGTGCCAGCAGGATGGGGGGAAGCAATCAGCCCCAGCATTTT.

The V gene is TRBV28, the J gene TRBJ1-3; 7 positions agree with TRBD1. The CDR3 is 15 amino acids. CDR1 is MDHEN, CDR2 SYDVKM, per germline. With V trimmed by 6 bases and J by 5 bases, 10 bases remained unmatched. As DNA, the CDR3 is TGTGCCAGCAGCCGTGGCCGGGACAGAAGAAACACCATATATTTT. Amino acids: CASSRGRDRRNTIYF.

The rearrangement uses TRBV6-2 or TRBV6-3 and TRBJ1-5, with 9 nucleotides matching TRBD1. This CDR3 has 15 amino acids. Per the germline V gene, CDR1 is MNHEY and CDR2 is SVGEGT. V shed 2 bases and J 4 bases; nucleotides not matched to a gene: 3. CDR3 DNA: TGTGCCAGCAGTTACGGGGACAGGGTTAATCAGCCCCAGCATTTT. Its protein is CASSYGDRVNQPQHF.

The chain combines TRBV2 with TRBJ2-5; no reliable D call. The V and J ends lost 3 bases and 5 bases respectively, with 13 bases between them. Germline V CDR1 and CDR2: SNHLY, FYNNEI. The CDR3 extends over 14 amino acids. In nucleotides, the CDR3 is TGTGCCAGCAGTGAGGCAGGTTTGGGGGAGACCCAGTACTTC. Amino acid sequence: CASSEAGLGETQYF.

This chain uses TRBV20-1 with TRBJ1-2, with 7 nucleotides matching TRBD1. The germline V gene has CDR1 DFQATT and CDR2 SNEGSKA (reference sequence). V shed 0 bases and J 5 bases; nucleotides not matched to a gene: 9. The CDR3 is 15 amino acids. CDR3 in amino acids: CSARERLWTGYGYTF. As DNA, the CDR3 is TGCAGTGCTAGAGAGCGGTTATGGACAGGATATGGCTACACCTTC.

The V call is TRBV19, the J call TRBJ1-1; possible D gene TRBD1, 6 bases. Germline CDR1 and CDR2: LNHDA and SQIVND (reference sequence). The CDR3 spans 14 residues. V lost 7 bases to trimming and J lost 1 base, with 13 bases between them. The CDR3 loop reads CASIQPGQNTEAFF. The CDR3 DNA sequence: TGTGCCAGTATCCAACCGGGACAGAACACTGAAGCTTTCTTT. Full variable domain (missing parts from reference TRBV19 and TRBJ1-1): DGGITQSPKYLFRKEGQNVTLSCEQNLNHDAMYWYRQDPGQGLRLIYYSQIVNDFQKGDIAEGYSVSREKKESFPLTVTSAQKNPTAFYLCASIQPGQNTEAFFGQGTRLTVV.

This clonotype occurred a few times. The rearrangement uses TRBV20-1 and TRBJ2-2; tentatively, D is TRBD1 (6 bases). The germline gives CDR1 DFQATT, CDR2 SNEGSKA (reference sequence). The CDR3 extends over 14 amino acids. V shed 5 bases and J shed 6 bases, with 16 bases lying between them. CDR3 in DNA: TGCAGTGCTCCTACTACAGGGTTAGCCGGGGAGCTGTTTTTT. This translates into CSAPTTGLAGELFF.

The chain uses TRBV7-2 and TRBJ2-2; D not resolved. The CDR3 has 15 residues. Trimming left V 3 bases short and J 4 bases short, with 12 bases between. The germline V gene encodes CDR1 SGHTA and CDR2 FQGNSA. The CDR3 here is CASSFESLSTGELFF. CDR3 DNA: TGTGCCAGCAGCTTCGAGAGTCTCAGCACCGGGGAGCTGTTTTTT. The full variable domain, with the rest looked up from reference TRBV7-2 and TRBJ2-2, is GAGVSQSPSNKVTEKGKDVELRCDPISGHTALYWYRQSLGQGLEFLIYFQGNSAPDKSGLPSDRFSAERTGGSVSTLTIQRTQQEDSAVYLCASSFESLSTGELFFGEGSRLTVL.

V gene TRBV2 combines with J gene TRBJ2-7; 12 bases are shared with TRBD2. From germline, CDR1 is SNHLY and CDR2 FYNNEI. The length of the CDR3 is 15 residues. The V and J ends lost 4 bases and 0 bases, in that order; junction bases with no gene match: 1. The CDR3, as DNA: TGTGCCAGCAGTGGGACTAGCGGGATCTCCTACGAGCAGTACTTC. Amino acids: CASSGTSGISYEQYF.

This clonotype was recorded a few times. The chain combines TRBV7-9 with TRBJ1-1; 10 positions match TRBD1. V trimming: 4 bases; J trimming: 8 bases; junction bases outside the gene matches: 7. This CDR3 contains 14 residues. Germline CDR1 is SEHNR and CDR2 is FQNEAQ (reference sequence). CDR3 nucleotides: TGTGCCAGCAGCTGGGACAGGGGCGGAGCGGAAGCTTTCTTT. Translating gives CASSWDRGGAEAFF.